Each of the 29 T cell receptor beta chains below was sequenced from the same sample in a study of blood T cell repertoires in COVID-19. The table came from immunoSEQ multiplex PCR; TCRdb's copy has only in-frame clones and leaves some out. The table lists roughly 53,000 clones, 89% of them singletons. Input material: peripheral blood. These receptors came from a man aged 55 to 70 with acute or convalescent COVID-19.

This chain joins TRBV15 and TRBJ1-4; 9 bases fit TRBD1. CDR3 size: 15 residues. CDR1 is LNHNV and CDR2 is YYDKDF in the germline V gene (reference sequence). Trimming removed 3 bases from V and 5 bases from J; junction bases left unmatched: 4. This chain's CDR3 is CATSSYRGPNEKLFF. As DNA, the CDR3 is TGTGCCACCAGCAGCTACAGGGGGCCAAATGAAAAACTGTTTTTT.

The chain carries TRBV5-1 and TRBJ1-2; D perhaps matches TRBD1 (5 bases). The germline CDR1 and CDR2 sequences are SGHRS and YFSETQ. The CDR3 is 14 amino acids. V was clipped by 0 bases and J by 8 bases, with 14 bases between them. Here the CDR3 reads CASSLVGGVSGYTF. Written as DNA, the CDR3 is TGCGCCAGCAGCTTGGTTGGAGGGGTAAGCGGCTACACCTTC.

V usage is TRBV27 and J usage is TRBJ2-7; 9 bases agree with TRBD1. J lost 7 bases, V lost 5 bases, and 9 bases had no gene match. Germline V lookup: CDR1 MNHEY, CDR2 SMNVEV (reference sequence). The CDR3 spans 14 residues. The CDR3 sequence: CASSPRDRVGEQYF. The CDR3 nucleotides are TGTGCCAGCAGTCCGAGGGACAGGGTGGGAGAGCAGTACTTC.

The chain couples TRBV6-6 to TRBJ1-2, with 10 bases aligning to TRBD1. Germline CDR1 is MNHNY and CDR2 is SVGAGI (reference sequence). The CDR3 has 13 residues. The V segment lost 5 bases and the J segment 7 bases; nucleotides outside the gene matches: 4. This CDR3 reads CASSPGTGAGYTF. The CDR3 DNA sequence: TGTGCCAGCAGTCCTGGGACAGGGGCTGGCTACACCTTC.

The gene calls are TRBV5-1 and TRBJ2-1; TRBD2 might be the D (7 bases). The CDR3 extends over 15 amino acids. The V end was cut by 4 bases, the J end by 4 bases, with 15 bases between. The germline V gene has CDR1 SGHRS and CDR2 YFSETQ. The CDR3 protein is CASSAGAGVYNEQFF. The CDR3 DNA reads as TGCGCCAGCAGCGCGGGGGCAGGGGTTTACAATGAGCAGTTCTTC.

The chain employs TRBV15 and TRBJ2-3; TRBD1 might be the D (6 bases). Trimming pared 3 bases from V and 2 bases from J, leaving 9 bases between. Germline CDR1 is LNHNV and CDR2 is YYDKDF (reference sequence). CDR3 length equals 14 residues. The CDR3 DNA reads as TGTGCCACCAGCAGCAGGGGTATCACAGATACGCAGTATTTT. Its protein is CATSSRGITDTQYF.

V gene TRBV5-5 combines with J gene TRBJ1-2; 9 bases are a match to TRBD1. Germline V gene sequence: CDR1 SGHKS, CDR2 YYEKEE (reference sequence). V lost 2 bases, J lost 6 bases, and 8 bases stayed unmatched. There are 15 residues in the CDR3. In DNA form, the CDR3 reads TGTGCCAGCAGCTTCCTACAGGGGGCTTTGAATGGCTACACCTTC. Its translation is CASSFLQGALNGYTF.

The chain links TRBV5-1 to TRBJ2-3; D might be TRBD2 (7 bases). With 4 bases removed from V and 3 bases from J, the gap between germline ends came to 18 bases. CDR3 length equals 16 residues. Germline CDR1 is SGHRS and CDR2 is YFSETQ. Written as DNA, the CDR3 is TGCGCCAGCAGCCTACGCTTGGGGGGGCTTACAGATACGCAGTATTTT. It translates to CASSLRLGGLTDTQYF.

The chain is built from TRBV28 and TRBJ1-2, with TRBD1 as a possible D gene (6 bases). This CDR3 is built from 15 residues. Trimming removed 5 bases at V and 3 bases at J, with 16 bases between. Germline V CDR1 and CDR2: MDHEN, SYDVKM. The CDR3 reads CASSPQASGDYGYTF. The CDR3 nucleotides are TGTGCCAGCAGTCCCCAGGCTTCAGGGGACTATGGCTACACCTTC.

The chain couples TRBV19 to TRBJ2-1; possible D gene TRBD2, 5 bases. Between the trimmed V and J ends, which lost 3 bases and 6 bases, there was a span of 9 bases. This CDR3 is 13 amino acids long. Looked up from germline, CDR1 is LNHDA and CDR2 is SQIVND (reference sequence). DNA for the CDR3: TGTGCCAGTAGTATCGGGAACACCAATGAGCAGTTCTTC. This codes for CASSIGNTNEQFF. Full variable domain (remainder filled in from reference TRBV19 and TRBJ2-1): DGGITQSPKYLFRKEGQNVTLSCEQNLNHDAMYWYRQDPGQGLRLIYYSQIVNDFQKGDIAEGYSVSREKKESFPLTVTSAQKNPTAFYLCASSIGNTNEQFFGPGTRLTVL.

The J gene is TRBJ2-7, the V gene TRBV10-2; 9 nucleotides align to TRBD1. V trimming: 6 bases; J trimming: 3 bases; junction bases outside the gene matches: 6. The CDR3 spans 14 residues. Germline V lookup: CDR1 WSHSY, CDR2 SAAADI. The CDR3 spells CASRDRGDLYEQYF. DNA of the CDR3: TGCGCCAGCAGAGACAGGGGGGACCTCTACGAGCAGTACTTC.

The chain is built from TRBV19 and TRBJ2-1; unclear D gene. The CDR3 totals 13 residues. Germline V gives CDR1 LNHDA, CDR2 SQIVND (reference sequence). Trimming removed 0 bases at V and 12 bases at J, with 12 bases between. CDR3 sequence reads: CASSIDPHSVQFF. The DNA for the CDR3 is TGTGCCAGTAGTATAGATCCTCATAGTGTGCAGTTCTTC.

The rearrangement joins TRBV9 to TRBJ1-3; tentatively, D is TRBD1 (6 bases). V lost 4 bases and J 5 bases, leaving 19 bases between the germline ends. Germline V gene data show CDR1 as SGDLS and CDR2 as YYNGEE. CDR3 length: 16 residues. The DNA for the CDR3 is TGTGCCAGCAGCTCTCAACCGGGCAGGGGAAGAAACACCATATATTTT. Its translation: CASSSQPGRGRNTIYF.

V usage is TRBV2 and J usage is TRBJ1-5; TRBD1 agrees at 7 bases. The CDR3 has 15 residues. CDR1 and CDR2 from the germline V gene are SNHLY and FYNNEI. V lost 5 bases to trimming and J lost 8 bases; unmatched junction nucleotides: 12. The CDR3 protein is CASSWRQGRQEPQHF. CDR3 nucleotide sequence: TGTGCCAGCAGTTGGCGACAGGGTCGTCAGGAGCCCCAGCATTTT.

The chain has TRBV5-4 and TRBJ1-2; D not certain. The germline V and J ends were trimmed by 4 bases and 0 bases, with 10 bases remaining between them. CDR1 SGHNT and CDR2 YYREEE come from the germline V gene (reference sequence). The CDR3 has 14 residues. CDR3 DNA sequence: TGTGCCAGCAGCCAGGACGGGGCTAACTATGGCTACACCTTC. This codes for CASSQDGANYGYTF.

The J gene is TRBJ2-5, the V gene TRBV19; a possible D gene is TRBD2 (5 bases). This CDR3 contains 14 residues. Per the germline V gene, CDR1 is LNHDA and CDR2 is SQIVND (reference sequence). The ends were cut back, 5 bases at V and 1 base at J, with 11 bases in the middle. In nucleotides, the CDR3 is TGTGCCAGTAGTCTCGGGATCCTCCAAGAGACCCAGTACTTC. Amino acids: CASSLGILQETQYF. The full variable domain, with the rest looked up from reference TRBV19 and TRBJ2-5, is DGGITQSPKYLFRKEGQNVTLSCEQNLNHDAMYWYRQDPGQGLRLIYYSQIVNDFQKGDIAEGYSVSREKKESFPLTVTSAQKNPTAFYLCASSLGILQETQYFGPGTRLLVL.

The chain couples TRBV27 to TRBJ1-1, with 9 bases lining up with TRBD1. CDR3 length: 14 amino acids. With 5 bases clipped from V and 3 bases from J, the junction kept 4 bases outside the gene matches. Germline CDR1 MNHEY, CDR2 SMNVEV (reference sequence). The CDR3 nucleotides are TGTGCCAGCAGTCCTCGGGACAGGGACACTGAAGCTTTCTTT. Translating gives CASSPRDRDTEAFF.

The table lists this clone with a count of one. V and J are TRBV6-5 and TRBJ1-2; TRBD1 might be the D (5 bases). Germline V gene lookup returns CDR1 MNHEY and CDR2 SVGAGI. Trimming removed 3 bases from V and 2 bases from J, with 10 bases in between. This CDR3 has 14 residues. CDR3 DNA sequence: TGTGCCAGCAGTTATGGGGGGGGGAACTATGGCTACACCTTC. It is translated as CASSYGGGNYGYTF.

J is TRBJ2-5 and V is TRBV3-1 (or the pseudogene TRBV3-2), with 9 bases aligning to TRBD2. Germline CDR1 reads LGHDT; CDR2 reads YNNKEL (reference sequence). The CDR3 has 14 amino acids. Trimming took 1 base from V and 7 from J; bases not matched to a gene: 4. CDR3 nucleotides: TGTGCCAGCAGCCAAGCTGCGGGGGGGCTGACCCAGTACTTC. As protein: CASSQAAGGLTQYF.

CDR3 in DNA: TGTGCCAGTAGTAGGGGGCGTGGGGAGCCCCAGCATTTT. Translated, it gives CASSRGRGEPQHF. J is TRBJ1-5 and V is TRBV19, with D possibly being TRBD1 (6 bases). The length of the CDR3 is 13 residues. Per germline, CDR1 LNHDA and CDR2 SQIVND (reference sequence). Trimming removed 4 bases at V and 8 bases at J, with 12 bases between.

The rearrangement uses TRBV6-5 and TRBJ1-6, with D hard to call. The V gene lost 0 bases and the J gene lost 11 bases, with 17 bases spanning the gap. Germline lookup yields CDR1 MNHEY and CDR2 SVGAGI. The CDR3 covers 16 residues. The CDR3 coding sequence is TGTGCCAGCAGTTACTCGAAAGGGAGTAATGCGACACCCCTCCACTTT. Amino acids: CASSYSKGSNATPLHF.

This clone was observed a few times. The V call is TRBV2, the J call TRBJ1-5; 9 positions match TRBD1. J gave up 6 bases and V 6 bases, and 6 bases lay outside the gene matches. This CDR3 is built from 14 residues. Germline CDR1 reads SNHLY; CDR2 reads FYNNEI. CDR3 sequence reads: CASRGQGHGQPQHF. As DNA, the CDR3 is TGTGCCAGCAGGGGACAGGGTCACGGTCAGCCCCAGCATTTT.

This clone came up once. The chain joins TRBV2 to TRBJ1-5; TRBD1 agrees at 12 bases. Germline assignment: CDR1 SNHLY and CDR2 FYNNEI. Trimming removed 5 bases from V and 2 bases from J; junction bases left unmatched: 1. This CDR3 has 15 amino acids. CDR3 in amino acids: CASSRDRGRNQPQHF. The CDR3, as DNA: TGTGCCAGCAGTCGGGACAGGGGGCGCAATCAGCCCCAGCATTTT.

The chain combines TRBV6-6 with TRBJ1-1; a possible D gene is TRBD1 (5 bases). Looked up from germline, CDR1 is MNHNY and CDR2 is SVGAGI (reference sequence). With 4 bases removed from V and 6 bases from J, the gap between germline ends came to 15 bases. The CDR3 loop spans 14 amino acids. The CDR3 sequence: CASSLASGSPEAFF. DNA of the CDR3: TGTGCCAGCAGTTTGGCCTCAGGGTCCCCTGAAGCTTTCTTT.

This chain connects TRBV3-1 (or the pseudogene TRBV3-2) to TRBJ2-3, with TRBD2 matching 8 bases. The V gene's germline CDR1 is LGHDT and CDR2 YNNKEL (reference sequence). V was clipped by 1 base and J by 6 bases; unmatched bases: 12. The CDR3 is 17 residues long. Written as DNA, the CDR3 is TGTGCCAGCAGCCAAGTCATAGCGGGGTCCCCGCAGGATACGCAGTATTTT. It encodes CASSQVIAGSPQDTQYF.

This clone has more than one count but fewer than ten. This sequence joins TRBV2 and TRBJ2-2; a possible D gene is TRBD1 (5 bases). The CDR3 is 15 amino acids. The germline V gene encodes CDR1 SNHLY and CDR2 FYNNEI. V shed 4 bases and J shed 3 bases, with 12 bases lying between them. DNA of the CDR3: TGTGCCAGCAGTGGAAGGGGCCAATACACCGGGGAGCTGTTTTTT. Translation: CASSGRGQYTGELFF.

V gene TRBV28 combines with J gene TRBJ1-4; TRBD1 is a possible D gene (6 bases). V was shortened by 9 bases and J by 8 bases, with 22 bases between the two germline ends. The CDR3 consists of 15 residues. Germline CDR1 reads MDHEN; CDR2 reads SYDVKM. The CDR3: CASKQQGGVGEKLFF. The CDR3 nucleotides read TGTGCCAGTAAACAACAAGGGGGGGTTGGCGAAAAACTGTTTTTT.

This chain uses TRBV7-9 with TRBJ1-3; no reliable D call. Looked up from germline, CDR1 is SEHNR and CDR2 is FQNEAQ (reference sequence). This CDR3 is built from 14 residues. Between the trimmed V and J ends, which lost 1 base and 0 bases, there was a span of 4 bases. In nucleotides, the CDR3 is TGTGCCAGCAGCTTAGACATCTCTGGAAACACCATATATTTT. This encodes CASSLDISGNTIYF. The whole variable domain, filled in from reference TRBV7-9 and TRBJ1-3, reads DTGVSQNPRHKITKRGQNVTFRCDPISEHNRLYWYRQTLGQGPEFLTYFQNEAQLEKSRLLSDRFSAERPKGSFSTLEIQRTEQGDSAMYLCASSLDISGNTIYFGEGSWLTVV.

This CDR3 is CAIKGSAVQETQYF. Here the CDR3 DNA reads TGTGCCATCAAGGGTAGCGCTGTTCAAGAGACCCAGTACTTC. This chain joins TRBV10-3 and TRBJ2-5, with D maybe TRBD2 (5 bases). The germline V and J ends were trimmed by 7 bases and 2 bases, with 14 bases remaining between them. Per germline, CDR1 ENHRY and CDR2 SYGVKD. This CDR3 spans 14 amino acids.